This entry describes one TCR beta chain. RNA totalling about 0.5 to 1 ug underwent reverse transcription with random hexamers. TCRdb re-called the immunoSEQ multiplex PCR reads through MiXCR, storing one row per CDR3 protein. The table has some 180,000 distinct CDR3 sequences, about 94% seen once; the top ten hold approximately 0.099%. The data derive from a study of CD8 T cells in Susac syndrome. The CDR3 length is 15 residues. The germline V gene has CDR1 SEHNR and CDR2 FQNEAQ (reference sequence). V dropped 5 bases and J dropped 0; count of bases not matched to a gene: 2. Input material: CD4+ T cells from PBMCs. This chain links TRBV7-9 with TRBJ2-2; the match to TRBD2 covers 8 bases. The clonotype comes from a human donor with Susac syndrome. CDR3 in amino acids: CASSPGLANTGELFF. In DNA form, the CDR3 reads TGTGCCAGCAGCCCGGGACTAGCGAACACCGGGGAGCTGTTTTTT.